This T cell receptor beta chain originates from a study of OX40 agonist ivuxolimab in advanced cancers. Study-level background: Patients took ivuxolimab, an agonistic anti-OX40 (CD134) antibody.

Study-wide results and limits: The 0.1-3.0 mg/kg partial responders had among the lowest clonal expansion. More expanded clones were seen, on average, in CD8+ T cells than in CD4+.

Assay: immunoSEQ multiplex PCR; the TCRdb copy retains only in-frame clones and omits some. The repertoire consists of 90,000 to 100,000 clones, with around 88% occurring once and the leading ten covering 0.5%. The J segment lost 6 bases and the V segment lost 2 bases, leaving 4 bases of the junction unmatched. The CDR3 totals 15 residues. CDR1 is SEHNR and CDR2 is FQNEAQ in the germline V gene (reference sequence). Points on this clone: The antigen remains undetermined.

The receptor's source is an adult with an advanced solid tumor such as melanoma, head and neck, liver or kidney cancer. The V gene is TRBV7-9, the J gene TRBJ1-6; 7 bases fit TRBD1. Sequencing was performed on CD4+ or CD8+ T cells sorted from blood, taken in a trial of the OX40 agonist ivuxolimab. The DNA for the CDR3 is TGTGCCAGCAGCTTAAGGGGACAGACTAATTCACCCCTCCACTTT. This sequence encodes CASSLRGQTNSPLHF. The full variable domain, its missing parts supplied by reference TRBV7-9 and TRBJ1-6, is DTGVSQNPRHKITKRGQNVTFRCDPISEHNRLYWYRQTLGQGPEFLTYFQNEAQLEKSRLLSDRFSAERPKGSFSTLEIQRTEQGDSAMYLCASSLRGQTNSPLHFGNGTRLTVT.